Each of the 21 T cell receptor beta chains below was sequenced from the same sample in a study of shared clonotypes between healthy human individuals (dated by TCRdb to 2018 to 2020). Libraries came from the immunoSEQ multiplex PCR assay. TCRdb limited this immuneACCESS table to in-frame rearrangements with V and J called. A share of clones is missing; checked studies link under half to unresolved V genes, and the rest is unexplained. The sample records approximately 2.5 million clones, roughly 93% of which are singletons. Around 0.4% of the sample is held by the ten biggest clonotypes. Material for sequencing was naive CD4+ T cells from PBMCs. Reading the label with the study, this specimen's cell subset or site is: CD45RA+ positively selected. The receptors stem from a man aged 18 to 30 in good health. Some clones in this sample may be carry-over from other donors' samples.

The chain is built from TRBV6-1 and TRBJ1-6, with D hard to call. The V end lost 0 bases, the J end lost 10 bases, and 16 bases lay between the germline ends. From germline, CDR1 is MNHNS and CDR2 SASEGT. The CDR3 has 16 amino acids. CDR3 loop: CASSEAYARPGSPLHF. Written as DNA, the CDR3 is TGTGCCAGCAGTGAAGCGTATGCACGGCCTGGCTCACCCCTCCACTTT.

V and J are TRBV6-5 and TRBJ1-1; D is perhaps TRBD1 (5 bases). This CDR3 comprises 13 residues. V lost 0 bases, J lost 9 bases, and 11 bases lay in between. From germline, CDR1 is MNHEY and CDR2 SVGAGI. The CDR3 here is CASSYSRGDKAFF. For the CDR3, the DNA is TGTGCCAGCAGTTACTCGAGGGGTGACAAAGCTTTCTTT.

As for this clone: The same CDR3 is also encoded by other DNA sequences in this sample. The rearrangement joins TRBV6-5 to TRBJ2-7; 8 bases are a match to TRBD1. CDR1 and CDR2 from the germline V gene are MNHEY and SVGAGI. Trimming at V came to 4 bases and at J to 2 bases, leaving 7 bases not matched to a gene. There are 15 residues in the CDR3. The CDR3 loop is CASSSPGQGAYEQYF. CDR3 nucleotide sequence: TGTGCCAGCAGTTCCCCTGGACAGGGAGCCTACGAGCAGTACTTC.

As to this clone: This same CDR3 is encoded by further DNA sequences in the sample. The V gene is TRBV25-1, the J gene TRBJ2-3; D unclear. Germline-derived CDR1 and CDR2 are MGHDK and SYGVNS. CDR3 length: 12 amino acids. With 4 bases removed from V and 4 bases from J, the gap between germline ends came to 6 bases. The CDR3 coding sequence is TGTGCCAGCAGTGTCTTCTCAGATACGCAGTATTTT. Protein product: CASSVFSDTQYF.

The J gene is TRBJ2-3, the V gene TRBV14; D not resolved. This CDR3 comprises 13 residues. V was pared by 3 bases and J by 3 bases, with 7 bases between. The germline gives CDR1 SGHDN, CDR2 FVKESK. In nucleotides, the CDR3 is TGTGCCAGCAGCCAGTCGGCAACAGATACGCAGTATTTT. Its translation is CASSQSATDTQYF.

The chain has TRBV30 and TRBJ1-1; a possible D gene is TRBD1 (5 bases). Germline lookup yields CDR1 GTSNPN and CDR2 SVGIG (reference sequence). This CDR3 has 16 residues. Trimming pared 4 bases from V and 0 bases from J, leaving 18 bases between. CDR3 region: CAWTNRMGLLNTEAFF. The DNA for the CDR3 is TGTGCCTGGACCAACCGGATGGGACTACTGAACACTGAAGCTTTCTTT.

This clone was counted a few times. J is TRBJ1-4 and V is TRBV18; the D gene is possibly TRBD1 (5 bases). This CDR3 is built from 13 residues. Per germline, CDR1 KGHSH and CDR2 LQKENI. The V and J ends lost 6 bases and 8 bases respectively, with 13 bases between them. CDR3 nucleotides: TGTGCCAGCTCGCAGGGAGTAGGGGAAAAACTGTTTTTT. Protein product: CASSQGVGEKLFF.

The chain uses TRBV28 and TRBJ1-3; D is undetermined. Germline V gives CDR1 MDHEN, CDR2 SYDVKM. The CDR3 is made up of 13 amino acids. Trimming left V 7 bases short and J 4 bases short, with 11 bases between. The CDR3 region is CASTWGRGNTIYF. The CDR3 region has the DNA TGTGCCAGCACCTGGGGTCGAGGAAACACCATATATTTT.

The chain couples TRBV4-2 to TRBJ2-5; 8 bases map to TRBD1. The J call is in doubt because the DNA end fits TRBJ2-7 better. Germline loops: CDR1 LGHNA, CDR2 YNFKEQ. This CDR3 has 15 amino acids. For the CDR3, the DNA is TGTGCCAGCAGCCGAACCGGGACAGGCTCCTACGAGCAGTACTTC. It is translated as CASSRTGTGSYEQYF.

This chain uses TRBV9 with TRBJ1-4; D is uncertain. This CDR3 has 15 amino acids. Germline lookup yields CDR1 SGDLS and CDR2 YYNGEE. Deletions cut 3 bases from V and 7 bases from J, with 16 bases between. CDR3 in DNA: TGTGCCAGCAGCGCCGCCTTAGGTGTAGGTGAAAAACTGTTTTTT. Amino acid sequence: CASSAALGVGEKLFF.

V gene TRBV18 combines with J gene TRBJ1-3; the D gene is possibly TRBD1 (5 bases). V lost 10 bases and J lost 4, with 23 bases in between. From germline, CDR1 is KGHSH and CDR2 LQKENI. This CDR3 region has 16 residues. This CDR3 is CATGTREMPPGNTIYF. The CDR3 DNA is TGTGCCACCGGGACTAGGGAAATGCCTCCAGGAAACACCATATATTTT.

This chain connects TRBV7-8 to TRBJ2-3; D gene uncertain. Germline V gives CDR1 SGHVS, CDR2 FQNEAQ. The V gene lost 4 bases and the J gene lost 4 bases, with 12 bases spanning the gap. This CDR3 has 14 residues. The CDR3 region is CASSSFTAADTQYF. Written as DNA, the CDR3 is TGTGCCAGCAGCTCCTTCACAGCCGCAGATACGCAGTATTTT.

This clone has only one observation. The chain has TRBV7-2 and TRBJ2-6, with D tentatively TRBD1 (6 bases). Deletions cut 6 bases from V and 3 bases from J, with 12 bases between. The CDR3 extends over 15 amino acids. Germline lookup yields CDR1 SGHTA and CDR2 FQGNSA. The DNA for the CDR3 is TGTGCCAGCAGTTTCAGGGGTTTTGGGGCCAACGTCCTGACTTTC. It specifies CASSFRGFGANVLTF.

As to this clone: The sample has other DNA sequences that encode this CDR3 too. The J gene is TRBJ2-3, the V gene TRBV5-1; 7 bases are shared with TRBD1. The V gene end was trimmed by 3 bases and the J gene end by 3 bases; junction bases not matched to a gene: 7. Germline-derived CDR1 and CDR2 are SGHRS and YFSETQ. The CDR3 extends over 15 amino acids. Here the CDR3 reads CASSSRQGSTDTQYF. CDR3 in DNA: TGCGCCAGCAGCTCGAGACAGGGATCTACAGATACGCAGTATTTT.

V gene TRBV6-1 combines with J gene TRBJ1-1; no reliable D call. With 1 base removed from V and 8 bases from J, the gap between germline ends came to 14 bases. Germline V lookup: CDR1 MNHNS, CDR2 SASEGT. The CDR3 totals 14 residues. The CDR3 DNA sequence: TGTGCCAGCAGTGAAGGCGGGCCTTCAACCGAAGCTTTCTTT. The encoded protein is CASSEGGPSTEAFF.

The chain carries TRBV29-1 and TRBJ1-2; D might be TRBD1 (6 bases). The CDR3 totals 14 residues. From germline, CDR1 is SQVTM and CDR2 ANQGSEA. V was cut by 7 bases and J by 9 bases, with 24 bases left in between. The CDR3 sequence: CSAMGRQGLTSYTF. Written as DNA, the CDR3 is TGCAGCGCGATGGGGCGGCAGGGGCTTACGAGCTACACCTTC. Full variable domain (missing parts from reference TRBV29-1 and TRBJ1-2): SAVISQKPSRDICQRGTSLTIQCQVDSQVTMMFWYRQQPGQSLTLIATANQGSEATYESGFVIDKFPISRPNLTFSTLTVSNMSPEDSSIYLCSAMGRQGLTSYTFGSGTRLTVV.

About this clone itself: The identical CDR3 is also encoded by other nucleotide sequences in the sample. The chain uses TRBV30 and TRBJ1-1; the D is unclear. Germline lookup yields CDR1 GTSNPN and CDR2 SVGIG (reference sequence). The CDR3 spans 13 residues. Trimming stripped 0 bases from V and 1 base from J, with 6 bases between. The CDR3 reads CAWSVLENTEAFF. The CDR3 DNA reads as TGTGCCTGGAGTGTACTGGAGAACACTGAAGCTTTCTTT.

V is TRBV6-5 and J is TRBJ1-3, with D unresolved. The V gene lost 2 bases and the J gene lost 1 base, with 6 bases spanning the gap. Germline V gene data show CDR1 as MNHEY and CDR2 as SVGAGI. This CDR3 spans 14 amino acids. The CDR3 DNA follows: TGTGCCAGCAGTTACACTGGATCTGGAAACACCATATATTTT. Its protein is CASSYTGSGNTIYF.

This chain links TRBV27 with TRBJ2-1; TRBD2 is a possible D gene (5 bases). The V and J ends lost 0 bases and 6 bases respectively, with 12 bases between them. CDR3 length equals 15 residues. The V gene's germline CDR1 is MNHEY and CDR2 SMNVEV (reference sequence). DNA for the CDR3: TGTGCCAGCAGTTTATCCGGGGATCGGAGCAATGAGCAGTTCTTC. The encoded protein is CASSLSGDRSNEQFF.

As regards this clone: At one boundary the junction diverges from the germline segment, which might be a read error. This rearrangement joins TRBV5-1 to TRBJ1-1; 7 bases are shared with TRBD1. This CDR3 is built from 15 residues. Germline V gene data show CDR1 as SGHRS and CDR2 as YFSETQ. The CDR3: CVSSQYRGEFTEAFF. The DNA of the CDR3 is TGCGTCAGCAGCCAATACAGGGGTGAGTTTACTGAAGCTTTCTTT.

The chain couples TRBV28 to TRBJ1-2, with 7 bases that match TRBD1. The CDR3 loop spans 15 amino acids. Germline V lookup: CDR1 MDHEN, CDR2 SYDVKM. V trimming: 10 bases; J trimming: 8 bases; junction bases outside the gene matches: 19. The CDR3 DNA sequence: TGTGCCATTAGAGGACAGGCTTCTGGGGTGGGCGGCTACACCTTC. Translated, it gives CAIRGQASGVGGYTF.